The 8 T cell receptor beta chains given below trace back to one sample, sequenced in a study of T cells in Graves' hyperthyroidism and ophthalmopathy. Amplified TCR beta CDR3 regions came from RNA transcripts. Primed by the HTBI set, a first-round RT-PCR was run on the TCR CDR3. In TCRdb, the multiplex PCR reads were re-called with MiXCR into one record per CDR3 protein. The sample has approximately 600,000 distinct CDR3 sequences; less than 25% are singletons. Sequenced material: blood. Source of these receptors: a man aged 25 to 40 with Graves' ophthalmopathy.

This chain uses TRBV5-6 with TRBJ2-7; D might be TRBD2 (5 bases). The CDR3 is made up of 16 amino acids. The germline V gene encodes CDR1 SGHDT and CDR2 YYEEEE. Trimming removed 0 bases at V and 7 bases at J, with 20 bases between. CDR3 sequence: CASSLDVGGFLGEQYF. The DNA of the CDR3 is TGTGCCAGCAGCTTGGATGTAGGCGGGTTTTTGGGGGAGCAGTACTTC.

This clonotype has ten or more counts. The CDR3 DNA sequence: TGTGCCAGCAGGCACCAGGGTCGGCGTGGCGAGCAGTACTTC. Its translation: CASRHQGRRGEQYF. The chain links TRBV11-2 to TRBJ2-7, with D maybe TRBD1 (5 bases). CDR3 length: 14 amino acids. V gave up 6 bases and J gave up 6 bases, with 18 bases separating them. From germline, CDR1 is SGHAT and CDR2 FQNNGV. The complete variable domain, with remaining parts taken from reference TRBV11-2 and TRBJ2-7, reads EAGVAQSPRYKIIEKRQSVAFWCNPISGHATLYWYQQILGQGPKLLIQFQNNGVVDDSQLPKDRFSAERLKGVDSTLKIQPAKLEDSAVYLCASRHQGRRGEQYFGPGTRLTVT.

V is TRBV11-2 and J is TRBJ2-5, with 8 bases matching TRBD1. CDR1 is SGHAT, CDR2 FQNNGV, per germline. The J segment lost 5 bases and the V segment lost 6 bases, leaving 5 bases of the junction unmatched. This CDR3 has 13 residues. The CDR3 coding sequence is TGTGCCAGCAGTCATCCAGGGGGCGAGACCCAGTACTTC. Translation: CASSHPGGETQYF.

This clonotype occurred many times. This sequence joins TRBV7-3 and TRBJ1-1; 7 positions agree with TRBD1. CDR3 size: 13 residues. Germline CDR1 SGHTA, CDR2 FQGTGA. Trimming took 5 bases from V and 8 from J; bases not matched to a gene: 8. The CDR3 coding sequence is TGTGCCAGCAGCCGTACAGGGGCCGAAGAAGCTTTCTTT. This gives the protein CASSRTGAEEAFF.

The V call is TRBV9, the J call TRBJ2-7; tentative D call: TRBD2 (5 bases). The CDR3 is 15 residues long. V lost 5 bases, J lost 1 base, and 16 bases lay in between. Germline values: CDR1 SGDLS, CDR2 YYNGEE. The CDR3 DNA sequence: TGTGCCAGCAGGTCCGGGGAGCGGAGATCCTACGAGCAGTACTTC. Its translation is CASRSGERRSYEQYF.

This clonotype was recorded at least ten times. The chain combines TRBV11-2 with TRBJ2-7; D not resolved. Germline assignment: CDR1 SGHAT and CDR2 FQNNGV. V dropped 0 bases and J dropped 3 bases, with 12 bases sitting between them. The CDR3 extends over 15 amino acids. The CDR3 nucleotides read TGTGCCAGCAGCTTAGATCCTTGGTCGGGCTACGAGCAGTACTTC. This encodes CASSLDPWSGYEQYF.

This clonotype showed up many times. The V and J genes are TRBV5-1 and TRBJ2-7; a possible D gene is TRBD1 (6 bases). Per the germline V gene, CDR1 is SGHRS and CDR2 is YFSETQ. The germline V and J ends were trimmed by 0 bases and 0 bases, with 16 bases remaining between them. The CDR3 runs to 17 residues. The CDR3 region is CASSLALWTESSYEQYF. DNA of the CDR3: TGCGCCAGCAGCTTGGCACTGTGGACAGAGAGCTCCTACGAGCAGTACTTC.

This chain connects TRBV10-1 to TRBJ2-5, with 12 bases identical to TRBD1. V trimming: 5 bases; J trimming: 10 bases; junction bases outside the gene matches: 8. CDR1 is WNHNN, CDR2 SYGVQD, per germline (reference sequence). This CDR3 spans 14 amino acids. The CDR3 is CASSSGTGGEIQYF. CDR3 sequence (DNA): TGCGCCAGCAGTTCCGGGACAGGGGGCGAAATCCAGTACTTC.